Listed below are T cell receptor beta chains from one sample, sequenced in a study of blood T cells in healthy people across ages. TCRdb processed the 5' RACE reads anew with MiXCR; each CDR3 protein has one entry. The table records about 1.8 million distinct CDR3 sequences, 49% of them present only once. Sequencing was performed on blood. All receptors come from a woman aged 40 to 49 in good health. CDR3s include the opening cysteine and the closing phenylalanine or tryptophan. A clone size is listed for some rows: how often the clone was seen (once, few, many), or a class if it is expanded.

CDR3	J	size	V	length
CASSPNRGLAYNEQFF	TRBJ2-1	NA	TRBV4-3	16
CASSRGPGAYEQYF	NA	few	TRBV7-2	14
CASDGNEQFF	TRBJ2-1	NA	TRBV2	10
CASSETARVWTEAFF	TRBJ1-1	NA	TRBV6-1	15
CSARVGEKLFF	TRBJ1-4	few	TRBV20-1	11
CSASMSGGAEDTQYF	TRBJ2-3	NA	TRBV20-1	15
CASSLQGRQGPLHF	TRBJ1-6	NA	TRBV7-2	14
CASSLALGRLAGRGETQYF	TRBJ2-5	few	TRBV5-5	19
CASSSMGLAGYNEQFF	TRBJ2-1	few	TRBV7-2	16
CASSGPSGGGSYNEQFF	TRBJ2-1	NA	TRBV6-4	17
CASTPRPGGHQPQHF	TRBJ1-5	NA	TRBV6-6	15
CASSPSQPPYEQYF	TRBJ2-7	NA	TRBV18	14
CASSSSRVRGYTF	TRBJ1-2	NA	TRBV7-9	13
CASSGGGTGSYGYTF	TRBJ1-2	few	TRBV9	15
CATWTSGNNEQFF	TRBJ2-1	NA	TRBV6-5	13
CASSLPLAGGDTDTQYF	TRBJ2-3	NA	TRBV7-3	17
CASSLGGGTYNEQFF	TRBJ2-1	many	TRBV7-2	15
CASRPHRDLDYEQYF	TRBJ2-7	few	TRBV6-6	15
CASSFVKGNGNEQFF	TRBJ2-1	few	TRBV7-9	15
CASSDGLADEQYF	TRBJ2-7	few	TRBV6-4	13
CASSRQDSSNYGYTF	TRBJ1-2	NA	TRBV4-1	15
CASSPDRGRSYNEQFF	TRBJ2-1	few	TRBV6-2/TRBV6-3	16
CASSQEGQSLMKKLFF	TRBJ1-4	NA	TRBV4-2	16
CSARVTGTSNQPQHF	TRBJ1-5	NA	TRBV20-1	15
CASSVYNQPQHF	TRBJ1-5	few	TRBV7-2	12
CASGTTWDEQYF	TRBJ2-5	NA	TRBV28	12
CASSPRNRPGQGDNEQFF	TRBJ2-1	NA	TRBV4-1	18
CSGRGTSGSVDEQFF	TRBJ2-1	NA	TRBV29-1	15
CASSASGGSQPQHF	TRBJ1-5	NA	TRBV7-2	14
CATNSGAVYEQYF	TRBJ2-7	NA	TRBV13	13
CASSVSRAGANVLTF	TRBJ2-6	NA	TRBV9	15
CASSVDREIYEQYF	TRBJ2-7	few	TRBV5-1	14
CASNPTGKINYGYTF	TRBJ1-2	NA	TRBV6-5	15
CASSLSGLAGGYEQYF	TRBJ2-7	NA	TRBV28	16
CASSQGGGGVKNIQYF	NA	NA	TRBV4-2	16
CSVRDRGATEAFF	TRBJ1-1	few	TRBV29-1	13
CASSQTPGEYNEQFF	TRBJ2-1	NA	TRBV4-1	15
CASSFPTGVLHNEQFF	TRBJ2-1	NA	TRBV12-3/TRBV12-4	16
CASSLSKGRVSTDTQYF	TRBJ2-3	NA	TRBV27	17
CASSLGRGVHEQYF	TRBJ2-7	NA	TRBV5-1	14
CASRVLDRGDGEQFF	TRBJ2-1	NA	TRBV27	15
CSARGDVDYGYTF	TRBJ1-2	many	TRBV20-1	13
CASSVIGTASGANVLTF	TRBJ2-6	NA	TRBV9	17
CSAKEERGRGTQYF	TRBJ2-3	NA	TRBV20-1	14
CASSYRTSGGEPTTDTQYF	TRBJ2-3	NA	TRBV6-2/TRBV6-3	19
CASSYFSGKDTQYF	TRBJ2-3	NA	TRBV6-2/TRBV6-3	14
CSARTGRGLYGYTF	TRBJ1-2	NA	TRBV20-1	14